This T cell receptor beta chain is drawn from a study of shared clonotypes between healthy human individuals. Healthy HIV-negative adults without recent acute infections or vaccinations served as donors. Data came from immunoSEQ multiplex PCR; TCRdb stores just in-frame clones and leaves some out. Of about half a million clones detected, 60% to 85% appear once; the ten largest clones hold 10% to 15%. This CDR3 is 15 amino acids long. Germline loops: CDR1 MNHEY, CDR2 SVGAGI. With 5 bases clipped from V and 2 bases from J, the junction kept 7 bases outside the gene matches. The sequencing sample was made of PBMCs. The sequence derives from a woman aged 40 to 50 in good health. Some clones in this sample may be carry-over from other donors' samples. This chain links TRBV6-5 with TRBJ1-2, with 8 bases lining up with TRBD1. CDR3 nucleotide sequence: TGTGCCAGCAGTGCCGGACAGGGAGGCAACTATGGCTACACCTTC. Its translation: CASSAGQGGNYGYTF.